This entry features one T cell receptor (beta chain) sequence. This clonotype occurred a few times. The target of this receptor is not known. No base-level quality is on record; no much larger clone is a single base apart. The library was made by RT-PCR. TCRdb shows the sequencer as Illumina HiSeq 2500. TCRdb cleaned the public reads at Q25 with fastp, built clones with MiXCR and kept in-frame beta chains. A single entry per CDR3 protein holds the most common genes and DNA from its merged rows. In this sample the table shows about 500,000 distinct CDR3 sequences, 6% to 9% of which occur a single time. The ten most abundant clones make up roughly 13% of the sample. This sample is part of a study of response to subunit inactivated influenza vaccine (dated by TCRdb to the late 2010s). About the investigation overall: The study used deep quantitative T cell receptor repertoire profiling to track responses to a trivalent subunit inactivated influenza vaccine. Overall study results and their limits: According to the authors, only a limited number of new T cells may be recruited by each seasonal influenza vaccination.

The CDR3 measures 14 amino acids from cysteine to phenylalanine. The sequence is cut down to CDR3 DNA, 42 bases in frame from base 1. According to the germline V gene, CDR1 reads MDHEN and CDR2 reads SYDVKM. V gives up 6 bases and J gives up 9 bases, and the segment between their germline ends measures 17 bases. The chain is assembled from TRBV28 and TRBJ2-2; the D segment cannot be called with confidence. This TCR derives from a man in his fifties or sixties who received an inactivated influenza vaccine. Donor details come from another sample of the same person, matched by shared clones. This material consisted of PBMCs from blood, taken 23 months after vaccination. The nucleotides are TGTGCCAGCAGCTCTGGACCTCTCCCCAGGGAGCTGTTTTTT. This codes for CASSSGPLPRELFF.